This passage covers 26 T cell receptor beta chains from one sample sequenced in a study of PD-L1 blockade in urothelial cancer. Clones were read by immunoSEQ multiplex PCR, and TCRdb kept only the in-frame ones, dropping some. The profile shows tens of thousands of clones, 82% of them singletons. The sequencing used PBMCs, collected around atezolizumab (anti-PD-L1) treatment. Receptor source: a man aged 65 to 85 with urothelial cancer.

V gene TRBV7-2 combines with J gene TRBJ1-1; tentative D call: TRBD1 (6 bases). The CDR3 has 14 residues. The ends were cut back, 4 bases at V and 4 bases at J, with 13 bases in the middle. CDR1 and CDR2 from the germline V gene are SGHTA and FQGNSA. CDR3 sequence (DNA): TGTGCCAGCAGCTCTAGAAGGGGGTCCACTGAAGCTTTCTTT. Residues: CASSSRRGSTEAFF.

The chain carries TRBV7-8 and TRBJ1-1; TRBD1 aligns across 8 bases. Unmatched junction bases numbered 10, after V lost 5 bases and J lost 11 bases. From germline, CDR1 is SGHVS and CDR2 FQNEAQ. This CDR3 is 13 amino acids long. CDR3 sequence (DNA): TGTGCCAGCAGCCCCAGTGGCAGGGGGCAGGCTTTCTTT. It encodes CASSPSGRGQAFF. The whole variable domain, remainder taken from reference TRBV7-8 and TRBJ1-1, is GAGVSQSPRYKVAKRGQDVALRCDPISGHVSLFWYQQALGQGPEFLTYFQNEAQLDKSGLPSDRFFAERPEGSVSTLKIQRTQQEDSAVYLCASSPSGRGQAFFGQGTRLTVV.

V gene TRBV19 combines with J gene TRBJ1-1; a weak D match, TRBD1 (6 bases). Looked up from germline, CDR1 is LNHDA and CDR2 is SQIVND (reference sequence). The V gene lost 8 bases and the J gene lost 1 base, with 17 bases spanning the gap. The CDR3 is 15 residues long. The CDR3 sequence: CASYGQPFGNTEAFF. CDR3 nucleotide sequence: TGTGCCAGTTATGGACAGCCCTTCGGGAACACTGAAGCTTTCTTT. Full variable domain (outside the CDR3, taken from reference TRBV19 and TRBJ1-1): DGGITQSPKYLFRKEGQNVTLSCEQNLNHDAMYWYRQDPGQGLRLIYYSQIVNDFQKGDIAEGYSVSREKKESFPLTVTSAQKNPTAFYLCASYGQPFGNTEAFFGQGTRLTVV.

V gene TRBV2 combines with J gene TRBJ1-4; 10 bases are a match to TRBD1. This CDR3 is 14 amino acids long. After removal of 8 bases from V and 6 bases from J, the junction contained 6 bases not matched to a gene. Germline lookup yields CDR1 SNHLY and CDR2 FYNNEI. The CDR3 region has the DNA TGTGCCAGCGGCACCGGGACAGGGGATGAAAAACTGTTTTTT. Its translation: CASGTGTGDEKLFF. The entire variable domain, with the rest obtained from reference TRBV2 and TRBJ1-4, is as follows: EPEVTQTPSHQVTQMGQEVILRCVPISNHLYFYWYRQILGQKVEFLVSFYNNEISEKSEIFDDQFSVERPDGSNFTLKIRSTKLEDSAMYFCASGTGTGDEKLFFGSGTQLSVL.

This chain uses TRBV6-5 with TRBJ2-5; D not resolved. The V gene's germline CDR1 is MNHEY and CDR2 SVGAGI. Trimming took 4 bases from V and 0 from J, leaving 12 bases between them. The CDR3 runs 15 residues. CDR3 nucleotide sequence: TGTGCCAGCAGTTCCTCGTTCTCGTACCAAGAGACCCAGTACTTC. Translated, it gives CASSSSFSYQETQYF.

This clone was counted only a few times. The CDR3 DNA is TGTGCCAGCAGCGTAGGTGGACTAGCGGATTACGAGCAGTACTTC. Amino acids: CASSVGGLADYEQYF. This sequence joins TRBV9 and TRBJ2-7; 10 bases are shared with TRBD2. Germline trimming cut 0 bases from V and 4 bases from J; bases unmatched to any gene: 4. Germline loops: CDR1 SGDLS, CDR2 YYNGEE. The CDR3 totals 15 residues. The full variable domain, its missing parts supplied by reference TRBV9 and TRBJ2-7, is DSGVTQTPKHLITATGQRVTLRCSPRSGDLSVYWYQQSLDQGLQFLIQYYNGEERAKGNILERFSAQQFPDLHSELNLSSLELGDSALYFCASSVGGLADYEQYFGPGTRLTVT.

Only a few counts were recorded for this clone. The rearrangement links TRBV6-1 to TRBJ1-2; possible D gene TRBD1, 5 bases. The CDR3 sequence is 13 residues long. The germline gives CDR1 MNHNS, CDR2 SASEGT. Deletions cut 6 bases from V and 7 bases from J, with 15 bases between. The CDR3 sequence is CASRMTESSGYTF. The DNA for the CDR3 is TGTGCCAGCAGGATGACAGAATCCTCTGGCTACACCTTC.

The rearrangement joins TRBV5-5 to TRBJ1-3; possibly TRBD1 for D (5 bases). V lost 1 base and J lost 1, with 9 bases in between. There are 15 residues in the CDR3. Germline V gives CDR1 SGHKS, CDR2 YYEKEE (reference sequence). The CDR3, as DNA: TGTGCCAGCAGCTTGTCCCCAGGGTCTGGAAACACCATATATTTT. It specifies CASSLSPGSGNTIYF.

The genes are TRBV18 and TRBJ1-5, with D possibly matching TRBD1 (6 bases). The length of the CDR3 is 14 residues. The germline CDR1 and CDR2 sequences are KGHSH and LQKENI. Trimming removed 3 bases from V and 8 bases from J, with 14 bases in between. CDR3 residues: CASSPAGKGEPQHF. In nucleotides, the CDR3 is TGTGCCAGCTCACCGGCAGGGAAGGGGGAGCCCCAGCATTTT.

V usage is TRBV27 and J usage is TRBJ2-1; the match to TRBD2 covers 8 bases. V trimming: 8 bases; J trimming: 7 bases; junction bases outside the gene matches: 19. This CDR3 comprises 17 residues. Per germline, CDR1 MNHEY and CDR2 SMNVEV (reference sequence). The CDR3 sequence: CASASQPISGVGNEQFF. Here the CDR3 DNA reads TGTGCCAGCGCCTCTCAGCCCATTAGCGGGGTCGGTAATGAGCAGTTCTTC.

Here the CDR3 DNA reads TGTGCCATCAGTTCCCCGGGACAGGGTGATTCACCCCTCCACTTT. This codes for CAISSPGQGDSPLHF. The chain links TRBV10-3 to TRBJ1-6, with 9 bases that match TRBD1. The length of the CDR3 is 15 residues. The V gene end was trimmed by 5 bases and the J gene end by 8 bases; junction bases not matched to a gene: 7. The V gene's germline CDR1 is ENHRY and CDR2 SYGVKD.

The rearrangement links TRBV9 to TRBJ2-2, with 9 bases aligning to TRBD2. The junction had 4 bases not matched to a gene; V was cut back by 0 bases and J by 4 bases. The CDR3 length is 16 residues. Germline V lookup: CDR1 SGDLS, CDR2 YYNGEE. Here the CDR3 reads CASSVAAGGRTGELFF. The CDR3 DNA sequence: TGTGCCAGCAGCGTAGCAGCGGGGGGCCGCACCGGGGAGCTGTTTTTT.

V and J are TRBV5-4 and TRBJ2-2, with a possible D match to TRBD1 (5 bases). The length of the CDR3 is 14 residues. V was pared by 0 bases and J by 7 bases, with 10 bases between. Per germline, CDR1 SGHNT and CDR2 YYREEE (reference sequence). CDR3 bases: TGTGCCAGCAGCTTGGCCAGGGCAGACGGGGAGCTGTTTTTT. This translates into CASSLARADGELFF.

The chain employs TRBV19 and TRBJ2-6, with D possibly TRBD1 on 6 matching bases. Trimming cost V 5 bases and J 2 bases, with 7 bases left between them. The germline V gene encodes CDR1 LNHDA and CDR2 SQIVND (reference sequence). The length of the CDR3 is 14 residues. The DNA of the CDR3 is TGTGCCAGTAGTCCAGGGGCTGGGGCCAACGTCCTGACTTTC. It translates to CASSPGAGANVLTF.

V and J are TRBV6-5 and TRBJ2-7, with TRBD2 identical over 8 bases. This CDR3 comprises 16 residues. Per germline, CDR1 MNHEY and CDR2 SVGAGI. V dropped 2 bases and J dropped 2; count of bases not matched to a gene: 8. Here the CDR3 reads CASSYALAASPYEQYF. CDR3 nucleotides: TGTGCCAGCAGTTACGCACTAGCGGCCAGTCCCTACGAGCAGTACTTC.

The chain is built from TRBV7-2 and TRBJ2-1; 7 nucleotides line up with TRBD2. With 8 bases clipped from V and 7 bases from J, the junction kept 8 bases outside the gene matches. The CDR3 is 13 residues long. Germline V gene sequence: CDR1 SGHTA, CDR2 FQGNSA. The CDR3 loop reads CASSRDGRNEQFF. Written as DNA, the CDR3 is TGTGCCAGCTCCCGGGACGGGAGGAATGAGCAGTTCTTC.

This clone is a singleton in its sample. This CDR3 reads CASSFRGAFF. The DNA of the CDR3 is TGTGCCAGCAGCTTTCGGGGAGCTTTCTTT. The J gene is TRBJ1-1, the V gene TRBV4-2; D remains unclear. In germline, CDR1 is LGHNA, CDR2 YNFKEQ. The length of the CDR3 is 10 residues. Trimming cost V 5 bases and J 10 bases, with 8 bases left between them.

The chain is built from TRBV2 and TRBJ1-1; TRBD1 agrees at 8 bases. Germline V gene sequence: CDR1 SNHLY, CDR2 FYNNEI. Trimming took 7 bases from V and 6 from J; bases not matched to a gene: 7. This CDR3 is built from 13 residues. CDR3 protein: CASMDRDNSEAFF. The CDR3, as DNA: TGTGCCAGCATGGACAGGGATAACTCTGAAGCTTTCTTT.

The chain is built from TRBV29-1 and TRBJ1-2; 10 nucleotides agree with TRBD1. The CDR3 is made up of 11 amino acids. The trim removed 8 bases at V and 6 bases at J, leaving 3 bases unmatched. The germline V gene has CDR1 SQVTM and CDR2 ANQGSEA. CDR3 sequence reads: CSRDRGNGYTF. The CDR3, as DNA: TGCAGCAGGGACAGGGGAAATGGCTACACCTTC.

The chain joins TRBV5-6 to TRBJ2-7; no clear D gene. CDR3 length equals 13 residues. Germline CDR1 is SGHDT and CDR2 is YYEEEE. Trimming pared 0 bases from V and 0 bases from J, leaving 4 bases between. The CDR3 is CASSLGSSYEQYF. Written as DNA, the CDR3 is TGTGCCAGCAGCTTGGGTAGCTCCTACGAGCAGTACTTC.

This clone has only one observation. CDR3 protein: CASSQDPQSNSYGYTF. The DNA for the CDR3 is TGTGCCAGCAGCCAAGACCCCCAAAGCAATAGCTATGGCTACACCTTC. This chain joins TRBV4-2 and TRBJ1-2; no reliable D call. V shed 0 bases and J shed 4 bases, with 15 bases lying between them. Germline CDR1 LGHNA, CDR2 YNFKEQ. The CDR3 extends over 16 amino acids.

About this clone: The CDR3 end shows no conserved phenylalanine or tryptophan, and so a read error is likely. No DNA is shown, since the ends of the CDR3 on it are uncertain; the CDR3 is the one TCRdb lists. The chain recombines TRBV21-1 with TRBJ2-7; TRBD1 is taken as the D call from the table, unchecked against the DNA. TRBV21-1 is reported as a pseudogene. The CDR3 is made up of 18 amino acids, end residues included. The CDR3 loop reads CASSEGPNKTGATSPPRL.

The chain recombines TRBV5-3 with TRBJ2-3, with TRBD2 matching over 14 bases. TRBV5-3 is an ORF for which the function is uncertain. The V and J ends lost 0 bases and 4 bases, in that order; junction bases with no gene match: 4. The CDR3 is 17 amino acids. The chain's CDR3 is CARSLGPGLAGADTQYF. The CDR3 DNA reads as TGTGCCAGAAGCTTGGGGCCGGGACTAGCGGGAGCAGATACGCAGTATTTT.

This clone was detected a few times. The rearrangement uses TRBV7-9 and TRBJ2-2; possible D gene TRBD1, 6 bases. Trimming pared 5 bases from V and 0 bases from J, leaving 16 bases between. The CDR3 is 17 amino acids. Germline-derived CDR1 and CDR2 are SEHNR and FQNEAQ (reference sequence). CDR3 bases: TGTGCCAGCAGCCCAAAGGATTGGGGGCCGAACACCGGGGAGCTGTTTTTT. It encodes CASSPKDWGPNTGELFF.

The chain uses TRBV7-9 and TRBJ2-7, with 8 bases lining up with TRBD1. CDR1 is SEHNR, CDR2 FQNEAQ, per germline (reference sequence). Losses at the gene ends were 3 bases for V and 7 bases for J; bases not matched to a gene: 8. The CDR3 is made up of 14 amino acids. CDR3 residues: CASSFSRTGREQYF. DNA of the CDR3: TGTGCCAGCAGCTTTAGCCGGACAGGGCGGGAGCAGTACTTC.

The V call is TRBV5-4, the J call TRBJ1-2, with D tentatively TRBD1 (6 bases). The CDR3 runs 14 residues. Per the germline V gene, CDR1 is SGHNT and CDR2 is YYREEE (reference sequence). V lost 10 bases and J 8 bases, leaving 24 bases between the germline ends. Written as DNA, the CDR3 is TGTGCCCACGCTTTTAGGGGGGGGCGCGGAGGCTACACCTTC. Translation: CAHAFRGGRGGYTF.